This T cell receptor (beta chain) was captured by sequencing in a study of high-grade serous ovarian cancer treatment subgroups. Study outcomes and limitations: These tumor repertoires lack spatial information from bulk sequencing.

The tumor samples were collected prior to definitive surgery or chemotherapy. Germline V gene sequence: CDR1 LNHNV, CDR2 YYDKDF (reference sequence). The CDR3 runs to 16 residues. Trimming pared 3 bases from V and 6 bases from J, leaving 21 bases between. The repertoire was sequenced with immunoSEQ multiplex PCR; TCRdb's copy has only in-frame clones and lacks some. The sample gives 1,500 to 1,800 clones, less than 80% of which show up once; 20% to 30% is in the top ten. Regarding this clone: The antigen remains unidentified.

The TCR comes from a human donor with high-grade serous ovarian cancer. What was sequenced was tumor tissue. The rearrangement uses TRBV15 and TRBJ2-7; D may match TRBD1 or TRBD2 (6 bases each). The CDR3 DNA follows: TGTGCCACCAGCAGGGAGAAGGGGGGATCACGTCCCGAGCAGTACTTC. Protein product: CATSREKGGSRPEQYF. The whole variable domain, filled in from reference TRBV15 and TRBJ2-7, reads DAMVIQNPRYQVTQFGKPVTLSCSQTLNHNVMYWYQQKSSQAPKLLFHYYDKDFNNEADTPDNFQSRRPNTSFCFLDIRSPGLGDTAMYLCATSREKGGSRPEQYFGPGTRLTVT.